This passage covers 15 T cell receptor beta chains from one sample sequenced in a study of beta chain features in type 1 diabetes (dated by TCRdb to 2017 to 2018). For these receptors, no antigen is known. The library was made by the immunoSEQ multiplex PCR assay. All of the isolated RNA was reverse transcribed with the High Capacity cDNA Reverse Transcription Kit, so expressed TCRB transcripts were sequenced. TCRdb obtained this table from immuneACCESS and retained in-frame rearrangements with V and J assigned. These tables miss some clones; where compared with another copy, unresolved V genes account for less than half of the shortfall, and the remainder is unexplained. For this sample the table gives hundreds of thousands of clones, of which over 12% were detected only once. Just under 0.04% of the sample comes from the top ten. Overall study outcomes, separate from this receptor: Type 1 diabetes patients showed a moderate but significant shortening of TCRB CDR3 length in all four CD4+ subsets.

The sample was naive CD4+ T cells from blood. The cell subset or site label on this specimen signifies: true naive CD4+ T cells. These receptor sequences come from a man aged 18 to 30 with type 1 diabetes.

This clone was counted between two and nine times. This sample also contains other DNA sequences that code for the same CDR3. CDR3 amino acids: CAWSQGNTEAFF. In DNA, the CDR3 is TGTGCCTGGAGTCAAGGGAACACTGAAGCTTTCTTT. The chain carries TRBV30 and TRBJ1-1; the D is unclear. Germline CDR1 GTSNPN, CDR2 SVGIG (reference sequence). Trimming shortened V by 2 bases and J by 1 base, and 5 bases separated the two germline ends. The CDR3 consists of 12 residues.

This clone appeared a few times. The chain joins TRBV4-1 to TRBJ2-7; the match to TRBD1 covers 8 bases. The CDR3 is 14 amino acids. After removal of 2 bases from V and 5 bases from J, the junction contained 5 bases not matched to a gene. Germline values: CDR1 MGHRA, CDR2 YSYEKL. The chain's CDR3 is CASSQRTGRNEQYF. For the CDR3, the DNA is TGCGCCAGCAGCCAACGGACAGGGAGAAACGAGCAGTACTTC.

The V and J genes are TRBV5-1 and TRBJ2-1; maybe TRBD2 (6 bases). The length of the CDR3 is 17 residues. Trimming took 4 bases from V and 0 from J, leaving 17 bases between them. Per germline, CDR1 SGHRS and CDR2 YFSETQ. CDR3 protein: CASSLGWTMSSYNEQFF. The CDR3 nucleotides are TGCGCCAGCAGCCTGGGATGGACTATGAGCTCCTACAATGAGCAGTTCTTC.

The genes are TRBV28 and TRBJ2-1; 7 positions agree with TRBD1. Germline V gene lookup returns CDR1 MDHEN and CDR2 SYDVKM. There are 15 residues in the CDR3. The V segment lost 5 bases and the J segment 3 bases; nucleotides outside the gene matches: 7. The CDR3 sequence is CASSRGDSSYNEQFF. The CDR3 DNA follows: TGTGCCAGCAGTCGAGGGGACAGTAGCTACAATGAGCAGTTCTTC. Full variable domain (remainder filled in from reference TRBV28 and TRBJ2-1): DVKVTQSSRYLVKRTGEKVFLECVQDMDHENMFWYRQDPGLGLRLIYFSYDVKMKEKGDIPEGYSVSREKKERFSLILESASTNQTSMYLCASSRGDSSYNEQFFGPGTRLTVL.

This clone was picked up a small number of times. V and J are TRBV7-2 and TRBJ2-1; TRBD2 is a possible D gene (6 bases). CDR3 length: 16 amino acids. CDR1 and CDR2 from the germline V gene are SGHTA and FQGNSA. Trimming took off 6 bases at V and 0 bases at J, with 15 bases between the two ends. This CDR3 reads CASRPPWGVSYNEQFF. CDR3 DNA sequence: TGTGCCAGCAGGCCCCCCTGGGGGGTCTCCTACAATGAGCAGTTCTTC.

This clone turned up a few times. This chain links TRBV30 with TRBJ2-7, with D unresolved. Trimming took off 3 bases at V and 3 bases at J, with 15 bases between the two ends. Germline-derived CDR1 and CDR2 are GTSNPN and SVGIG (reference sequence). There are 14 residues in the CDR3. As DNA, the CDR3 is TGTGCCTGGAGGGCAGCAGGCTCTAACTACGAGCAGTACTTC. This codes for CAWRAAGSNYEQYF.

This clone was observed a few times. The gene calls are TRBV14 and TRBJ2-3, with D uncertain. The germline CDR1 and CDR2 sequences are SGHDN and FVKESK. The CDR3 sequence is 12 residues long. Trimming cost V 0 bases and J 9 bases, with 7 bases left between them. The CDR3: CASSQEGRTQYF. The DNA of the CDR3 is TGTGCCAGCAGCCAAGAGGGTAGGACGCAGTATTTT.

The DNA of the CDR3 is TGTGCCAGCAGCGTAGACGGGACAGGGGGTTCACCCCTCCACTTT. Its translation is CASSVDGTGGSPLHF. The J gene is TRBJ1-6, the V gene TRBV9, with 11 bases identical to TRBD1. The CDR3 has 15 amino acids. Germline assignment: CDR1 SGDLS and CDR2 YYNGEE. The trim removed 0 bases at V and 9 bases at J, leaving 2 bases unmatched.

As concerns this clone: Mismatch with germline at one junction end may stem from a read error. V and J are TRBV7-9 and TRBJ2-5; D not resolved. The CDR3 extends over 13 amino acids. Germline assignment: CDR1 SEHNR and CDR2 FQNEAQ (reference sequence). The CDR3 sequence is CASTLVPGETQYF. The DNA for the CDR3 is TGTGCCAGCACCTTAGTCCCCGGGGAGACCCAGTACTTC.

CDR3 region: CASGGLVGETQYF. The CDR3, as DNA: TGTGCCAGCGGCGGACTAGTGGGAGAGACCCAGTACTTC. The chain couples TRBV6-5 to TRBJ2-5; 7 bases are a match to TRBD2. From germline, CDR1 is MNHEY and CDR2 SVGAGI. After removal of 8 bases from V and 4 bases from J, the junction contained 7 bases not matched to a gene. This CDR3 comprises 13 residues.

This clone was recorded a few times. The chain uses TRBV7-2 and TRBJ2-3; TRBD1 aligns across 7 bases. Trimming took 5 bases from V and 0 from J; bases not matched to a gene: 5. Germline V CDR1 and CDR2: SGHTA, FQGNSA. There are 15 residues in the CDR3. The CDR3 sequence: CASSPGGWSTDTQYF. DNA for the CDR3: TGTGCCAGCAGCCCAGGGGGATGGAGCACAGATACGCAGTATTTT.

This clone was detected a few times. V and J are TRBV7-9 and TRBJ2-1; 15 bases agree with TRBD2. The CDR3 is 17 residues long. The V gene end was trimmed by 0 bases and the J gene end by 6 bases; junction bases not matched to a gene: 3. Germline V gene sequence: CDR1 SEHNR, CDR2 FQNEAQ (reference sequence). The CDR3 bases are TGTGCCAGCAGCTTAGCACGGGGACTAGCGGGAGGCAATGAGCAGTTCTTC. Translating gives CASSLARGLAGGNEQFF.

A few counts support this clone. The chain couples TRBV10-3 to TRBJ2-3; perhaps TRBD2 as D (6 bases). V was cut by 10 bases and J by 5 bases, with 31 bases left in between. Germline V CDR1 and CDR2: ENHRY, SYGVKD. This CDR3 has 18 amino acids. In DNA, the CDR3 is TGTGCCACCTATCGGGGGTCTGAGGGGCACCGTATGAAAGATACGCAGTATTTT. Protein sequence: CATYRGSEGHRMKDTQYF.

This rearrangement joins TRBV15 to TRBJ1-5, with D possibly being TRBD1 (6 bases). Deletions cut 1 base from V and 0 bases from J, with 19 bases between. The CDR3 contains 19 residues. The germline CDR1 and CDR2 sequences are LNHNV and YYDKDF (reference sequence). The CDR3 loop is CATSRAAPGHTLSNQPQHF. Here the CDR3 DNA reads TGTGCCACCAGCAGAGCGGCCCCGGGACACACCCTTAGCAATCAGCCCCAGCATTTT.

The chain joins TRBV25-1 to TRBJ2-7; D may be TRBD1 (6 bases). V was cut by 5 bases and J by 0 bases, with 14 bases left in between. This CDR3 region has 15 residues. Germline loops: CDR1 MGHDK, CDR2 SYGVNS. As DNA, the CDR3 is TGTGCCAGCAGTTACCGGGACACACTCTCCTACGAGCAGTACTTC. It specifies CASSYRDTLSYEQYF.